This is a list of T cell receptor beta chains from one sample in a study of T cell repertoires in ileal Crohn's disease. Method: immunoSEQ multiplex PCR; TCRdb's copy keeps in-frame clones and lacks some. The sample yields fewer than 12,000 clones, under 85% seen once. Sequencing was carried out using ileal tissue. The receptor set was obtained from an adult with Crohn's disease. The CDR3 runs from the conserved cysteine through the conserved F or W. D genes are given only for firm matches. Rows give clone size only sometimes, using once, few, many, or a class for an expanded clone.

size,D,J,V,CDR3,DNA
-,TRBD1,TRBJ1-1,TRBV15,CATSPQGNTKAFF,TGTGCCACCAGCCCACAGGGGAACACTAAAGCTTTCTTT
-,-,TRBJ1-1,TRBV7-9,CASSLKGPTEAFF,TGTGCCAGCAGCTTAAAGGGGCCCACTGAAGCTTTCTTT
once,TRBD1,TRBJ2-7,TRBV27,CATPGQGATYEQYF,TGTGCCACCCCAGGACAGGGAGCCACCTACGAGCAGTACTTC
-,TRBD1,TRBJ1-1,TRBV11-2,CASSRRGGWASNTEAFF,TGTGCCAGCAGTCGGAGAGGGGGCTGGGCCTCGAACACTGAAGCTTTCTTT
few,TRBD2,TRBJ2-1,TRBV7-2,CASSPPGLAGDSSYNEQFF,TGTGCCAGCAGCCCGCCGGGACTAGCGGGGGACAGCTCCTACAATGAGCAGTTCTTC
-,TRBD1,TRBJ1-2,TRBV15,CATRTGVGYGYTF,TGTGCCACCCGTACAGGGGTCGGCTATGGCTACACCTTC
-,-,TRBJ2-7,TRBV4-1,CASSQGPRNYEQYF,TGCGCCAGCAGCCAGGGGCCACGTAACTACGAGCAGTACTTC
-,TRBD2,TRBJ2-1,TRBV30,CAWSKGLAGAYEQFF,TGTGCCTGGAGTAAAGGACTAGCGGGGGCCTATGAGCAGTTCTTC
-,-,TRBJ1-6,TRBV11-2,CASSLGVTLHF,TGTGCCAGCAGCTTAGGCGTTACCCTCCACTTT
-,TRBD1,TRBJ1-1,TRBV5-1,CASSPRTGTENTEAFF,TGCGCCAGCAGCCCACGGACAGGAACCGAGAACACTGAAGCTTTCTTT
-,TRBD1,TRBJ1-6,TRBV29-1,CSVKSRDRGYNSPLHF,TGCAGCGTCAAAAGCCGGGACAGGGGGTATAATTCACCCCTCCACTTT
-,-,TRBJ1-1,TRBV5-1,CASSLIGENTEAFF,TGCGCCAGCAGCTTGATAGGAGAGAACACTGAAGCTTTCTTT
-,TRBD1,TRBJ2-7,TRBV7-6,CASSLEGQGIYEQYF,TGTGCCAGCAGCTTAGAAGGACAGGGGATCTACGAGCAGTACTTC
-,-,TRBJ2-7,TRBV7-2,CASSFRGQAVWEQYF,TGTGCCAGCAGCTTCCGGGGACAAGCCGTTTGGGAGCAGTACTTC
-,TRBD1,TRBJ1-5,TRBV4-3,CASSQDLPGTGYNQPQHF,TGCGCCAGCAGCCAAGATCTTCCCGGGACAGGCTACAATCAGCCCCAGCATTTT
-,-,TRBJ2-1,TRBV5-1,CASNSGGNEQFF,TGCGCCAGCAATTCCGGAGGTAATGAGCAGTTCTTC
-,TRBD1,TRBJ2-3,TRBV6-6,CATTVDGQGGTDTQYF,TGTGCTACGACCGTAGACGGACAGGGAGGCACAGATACGCAGTATTTT
-,-,TRBJ1-2,TRBV21-1,CASSETGVYGYTF,TGTGCCAGCAGTGAGACAGGAGTCTATGGCTACACCTTC
once,-,TRBJ2-3,TRBV4-2,CASSFQAGTDTSTDTQYF,TGTGCCAGCAGCTTCCAGGCAGGGACTGATACTAGCACAGATACGCAGTATTTT
-,TRBD1,TRBJ2-5,TRBV10-2,CASSRDRVSGETQYF,TGCGCCAGCAGCCGGGACAGGGTGAGCGGGGAGACCCAGTACTTC
-,-,TRBJ1-2,TRBV10-3,CAISESEVVNYGYTF,TGTGCCATCAGTGAGTCGGAGGTTGTGAACTATGGCTACACCTTC
-,TRBD1,TRBJ2-7,TRBV19,CASSRDSSYEQYF,TGTGCCAGTAGCCGGGACAGTTCCTACGAGCAGTACTTC
-,-,TRBJ2-5,TRBV27,CASSFNAGSTAQETQYF,TGTGCCAGCAGTTTTAATGCCGGGTCGACAGCTCAAGAGACCCAGTACTTC
-,-,TRBJ2-7,TRBV5-6,CASSLQDSTIEQYF,TGTGCCAGCAGCCTCCAGGACAGTACGATAGAGCAGTACTTC
-,-,TRBJ2-2,TRBV2,CASARRATVAGELFF,TGTGCCAGCGCGCGGAGGGCGACGGTAGCCGGGGAGCTGTTTTTT
-,-,TRBJ2-3,TRBV6-6,CASSYSGRTDTQYF,TGTGCCAGCAGTTACTCGGGCCGTACAGATACGCAGTATTTT
-,TRBD1,TRBJ1-2,TRBV29-1,CSVEQGGGYTF,TGCAGCGTTGAACAGGGGGGTGGCTACACCTTC
-,-,TRBJ2-3,TRBV27,CASSLLALPDTQYF,TGTGCCAGCAGTCTCCTAGCGTTGCCAGATACGCAGTATTTT
-,TRBD1,TRBJ1-6,TRBV5-1,CASSGTGYDSPLHF,TGCGCCAGCAGCGGGACAGGGTATGATTCACCCCTCCACTTT
-,TRBD1,TRBJ1-3,TRBV7-9,CAGRQGLEGNTIYF,TGTGCCGGCCGACAGGGCCTAGAAGGAAACACCATATATTTT
-,TRBD2,TRBJ2-3,TRBV7-3,CASRLAGLGTDTQYF,TGTGCCAGCAGACTAGCGGGTTTGGGCACAGATACGCAGTATTTT
-,-,TRBJ1-3,TRBV4-1,CASSQDSQGSRNTIYF,TGCGCCAGCAGCCAAGATAGCCAGGGCAGCAGGAACACCATATATTTT
-,-,TRBJ1-6,TRBV27,CASRPPTSSYNSPLHF,TGTGCCAGCAGACCACCCACGAGCTCCTATAATTCACCCCTCCACTTT
-,TRBD1,TRBJ1-1,TRBV6-1,CASSARQGTNTEAFF,TGTGCCAGCAGTGCCAGACAGGGGACGAACACTGAAGCTTTCTTT
few,TRBD1,TRBJ2-1,TRBV19,CASTTPGQSHYNEQFF,TGTGCCAGTACCACCCCGGGACAGTCCCACTACAATGAGCAGTTCTTC
-,-,TRBJ1-1,TRBV18,CASSPTSDNTEAFF,TGTGCCAGCTCACCTACCTCAGATAACACTGAAGCTTTCTTT
-,TRBD1,TRBJ1-2,TRBV12-5,CASGLDRGLYGYTF,TGTGCTAGTGGTTTGGATAGGGGGCTATATGGCTACACCTTC
large,-,TRBJ2-1,TRBV11-1,CASSSSFF,TGTGCCAGCAGCTCTTCGTTCTTC
-,-,TRBJ1-1,TRBV29-1,CSGHNRGGAAFF,TGCAGCGGACATAACCGGGGGGGTGCGGCTTTCTTT
-,-,TRBJ1-4,TRBV6-1,CASSESPEGNEKLFF,TGTGCCAGCAGTGAAAGTCCAGAGGGTAATGAAAAACTGTTTTTT
-,-,TRBJ2-1,TRBV4-3,CASSQVFSSEEQFF,TGCGCCAGCAGCCAGGTGTTTAGTAGCGAAGAGCAGTTCTTC
-,-,TRBJ2-3,TRBV10-3,CATTGSGTDTQYF,TGTGCCACCACGGGTAGCGGCACAGATACGCAGTATTTT
-,TRBD1,TRBJ1-1,TRBV6-1,CASGQRTGRWTEAFF,TGTGCCAGCGGCCAAAGGACAGGCCGTTGGACTGAAGCTTTCTTT
once,TRBD1,TRBJ1-2,TRBV5-1,CASSLVGTGGRGYTF,TGCGCCAGCAGCTTGGTTGGGACAGGGGGCCGTGGCTACACCTTC
-,TRBD1,TRBJ2-5,TRBV5-4,CASSLGRTGARETQYF,TGTGCCAGCAGCTTGGGTAGGACAGGAGCCCGAGAGACCCAGTACTTC
few,TRBD1,TRBJ1-5,TRBV5-1,CASSLTGDGQPQHF,TGCGCCAGCAGCTTGACAGGGGATGGTCAGCCCCAGCATTTT
-,TRBD1,TRBJ1-1,TRBV29-1,CSVTKGQGAGLNTEAFF,TGCAGCGTCACGAAAGGACAGGGGGCTGGTCTGAACACTGAAGCTTTCTTT
-,-,TRBJ1-6,TRBV6-5,CASSYGGDNSPLHF,TGTGCCAGCAGTTACGGAGGGGATAATTCACCCCTCCACTTT
-,-,TRBJ2-1,TRBV29-1,CSVDGRGHYNEQFF,TGCAGCGTTGATGGCAGGGGTCATTACAATGAGCAGTTCTTC
few,-,TRBJ1-5,TRBV7-2,CASSPYGSNQPQHF,TGTGCCAGCAGCCCCTACGGTAGCAATCAGCCCCAGCATTTT
-,TRBD2,TRBJ2-5,TRBV9,CASSVGVRLAETETQYF,TGTGCCAGCAGCGTAGGGGTTCGCCTAGCGGAAACGGAGACCCAGTACTTC
-,-,TRBJ2-7,TRBV5-1,CASSPGHTNYEQYF,TGCGCCAGCAGCCCGGGACACACAAACTACGAGCAGTACTTC
-,TRBD1,TRBJ1-5,TRBV18,CASSPTGFNQPQHF,TGTGCCAGCTCACCGACAGGGTTCAATCAGCCCCAGCATTTT
-,TRBD1,TRBJ2-7,TRBV2,CASSRSGGGEQYF,TGTGCCAGCAGTAGGTCAGGGGGTGGCGAGCAGTACTTC